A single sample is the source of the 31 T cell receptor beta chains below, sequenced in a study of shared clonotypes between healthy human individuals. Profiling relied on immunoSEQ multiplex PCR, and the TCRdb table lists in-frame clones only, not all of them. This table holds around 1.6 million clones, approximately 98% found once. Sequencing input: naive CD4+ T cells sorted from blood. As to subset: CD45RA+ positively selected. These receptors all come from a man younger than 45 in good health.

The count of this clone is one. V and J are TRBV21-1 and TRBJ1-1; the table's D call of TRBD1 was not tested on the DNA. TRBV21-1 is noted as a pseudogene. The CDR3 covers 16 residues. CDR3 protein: CASSDTGGTYNTEAFF. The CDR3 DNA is TGTGCCAGCAGCGACACTGGTGGAACATATAACACTGAAGCTTTCTTT.

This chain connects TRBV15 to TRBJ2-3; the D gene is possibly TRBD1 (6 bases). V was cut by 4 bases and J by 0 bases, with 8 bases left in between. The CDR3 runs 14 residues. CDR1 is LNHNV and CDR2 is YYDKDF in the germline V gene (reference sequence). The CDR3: CATSIGQSTDTQYF. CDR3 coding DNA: TGTGCCACCAGCATTGGACAGAGCACAGATACGCAGTATTTT.

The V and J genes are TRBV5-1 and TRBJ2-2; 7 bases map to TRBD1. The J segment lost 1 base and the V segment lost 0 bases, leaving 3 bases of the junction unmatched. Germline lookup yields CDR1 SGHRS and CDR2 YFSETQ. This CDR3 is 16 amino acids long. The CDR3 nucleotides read TGCGCCAGCAGCTTGGGGACAGGAATGAACACCGGGGAGCTGTTTTTT. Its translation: CASSLGTGMNTGELFF.

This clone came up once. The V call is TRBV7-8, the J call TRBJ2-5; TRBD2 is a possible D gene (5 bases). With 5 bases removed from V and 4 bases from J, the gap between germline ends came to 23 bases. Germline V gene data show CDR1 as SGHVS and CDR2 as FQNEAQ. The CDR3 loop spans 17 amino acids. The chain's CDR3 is CASSVEVGSLLGETQYF. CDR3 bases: TGTGCCAGCAGCGTGGAGGTCGGCAGTCTCCTCGGAGAGACCCAGTACTTC.

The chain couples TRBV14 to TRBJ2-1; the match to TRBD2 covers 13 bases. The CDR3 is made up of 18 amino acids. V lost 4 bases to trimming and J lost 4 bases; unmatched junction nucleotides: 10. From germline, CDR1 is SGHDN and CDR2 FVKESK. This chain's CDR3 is CASSPGLAGDPPYNEQFF. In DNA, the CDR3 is TGTGCCAGCAGCCCCGGACTAGCGGGAGATCCACCTTACAATGAGCAGTTCTTC. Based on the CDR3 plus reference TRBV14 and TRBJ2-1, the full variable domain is EAGVTQFPSHSVIEKGQTVTLRCDPISGHDNLYWYRRVMGKEIKFLLHFVKESKQDESGMPNNRFLAERTGGTYSTLKVQPAELEDSGVYFCASSPGLAGDPPYNEQFFGPGTRLTVL.

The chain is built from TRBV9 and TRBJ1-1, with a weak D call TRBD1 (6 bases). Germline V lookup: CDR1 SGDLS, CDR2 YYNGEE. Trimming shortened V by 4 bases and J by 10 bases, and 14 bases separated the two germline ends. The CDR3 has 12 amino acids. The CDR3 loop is CASSLQGGRAFF. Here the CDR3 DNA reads TGTGCCAGCAGCCTCCAAGGGGGGCGAGCTTTCTTT.

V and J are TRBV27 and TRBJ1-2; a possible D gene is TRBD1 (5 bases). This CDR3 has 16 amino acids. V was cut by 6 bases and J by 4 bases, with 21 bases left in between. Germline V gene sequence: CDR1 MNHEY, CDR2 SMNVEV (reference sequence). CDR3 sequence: CASSINRGPGTYGYTF. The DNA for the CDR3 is TGTGCCAGCAGCATAAACCGGGGACCCGGGACCTATGGCTACACCTTC.

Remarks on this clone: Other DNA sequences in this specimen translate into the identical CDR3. CDR3 DNA: TGTGCCAGCAGCTTAGCGGGAGCGGGCACAGATACGCAGTATTTT. Translation: CASSLAGAGTDTQYF. The chain links TRBV5-4 to TRBJ2-3, with 8 bases matching TRBD2. The CDR3 is 15 residues long. Losses at the gene ends were 2 bases for V and 1 base for J; bases not matched to a gene: 3. CDR1 and CDR2 (germline): SGHNT, YYREEE (reference sequence).

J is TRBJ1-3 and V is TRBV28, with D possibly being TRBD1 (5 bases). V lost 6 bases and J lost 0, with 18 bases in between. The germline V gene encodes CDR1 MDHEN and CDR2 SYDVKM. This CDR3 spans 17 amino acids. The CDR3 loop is CASRQPPGRHSGNTIYF. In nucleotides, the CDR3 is TGTGCCAGCAGGCAACCTCCGGGACGGCACTCTGGAAACACCATATATTTT.

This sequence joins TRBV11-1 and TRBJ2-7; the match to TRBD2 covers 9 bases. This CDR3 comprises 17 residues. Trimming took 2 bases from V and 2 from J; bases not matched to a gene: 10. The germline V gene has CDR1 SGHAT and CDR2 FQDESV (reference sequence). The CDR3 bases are TGTGCCAGCAGCTTACAGCGGTCGCTAGCGGGACCCTACGAGCAGTACTTC. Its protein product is CASSLQRSLAGPYEQYF.

The CDR3 nucleotides read TGTGCCAGCAGCCAAGAGCAAGACAGGAAATACGAAAAACTGTTTTTT. It specifies CASSQEQDRKYEKLFF. The rearrangement links TRBV4-2 to TRBJ1-4; tentative D call: TRBD1 (6 bases). Germline CDR1 is LGHNA and CDR2 is YNFKEQ. The CDR3 is made up of 16 amino acids. With 0 bases removed from V and 8 bases from J, the gap between germline ends came to 16 bases.

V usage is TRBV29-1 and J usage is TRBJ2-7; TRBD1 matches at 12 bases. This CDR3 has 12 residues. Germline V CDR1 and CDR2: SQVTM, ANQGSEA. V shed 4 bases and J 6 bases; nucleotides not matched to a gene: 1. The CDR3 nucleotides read TGCAGCGTTGGGGACAGGGGGCTCGAGCAGTACTTC. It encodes CSVGDRGLEQYF.

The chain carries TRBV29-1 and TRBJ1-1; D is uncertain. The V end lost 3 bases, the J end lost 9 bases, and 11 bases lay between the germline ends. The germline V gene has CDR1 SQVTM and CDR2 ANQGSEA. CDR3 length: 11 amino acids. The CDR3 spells CSVEKGEQAFF. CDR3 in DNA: TGCAGCGTTGAGAAGGGAGAGCAAGCTTTCTTT.

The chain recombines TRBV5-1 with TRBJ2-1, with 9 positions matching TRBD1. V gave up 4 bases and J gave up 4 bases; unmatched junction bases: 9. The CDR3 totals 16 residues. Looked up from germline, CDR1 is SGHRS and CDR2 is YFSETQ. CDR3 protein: CASSRQQGAVYNEQFF. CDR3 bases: TGCGCCAGCAGCCGTCAACAGGGGGCGGTTTACAATGAGCAGTTCTTC.

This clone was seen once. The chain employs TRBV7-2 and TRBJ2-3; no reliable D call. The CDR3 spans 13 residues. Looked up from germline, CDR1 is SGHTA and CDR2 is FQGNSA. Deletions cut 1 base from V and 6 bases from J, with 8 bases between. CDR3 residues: CASSLGRSDTQYF. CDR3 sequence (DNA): TGTGCCAGCAGCTTAGGCCGATCTGATACGCAGTATTTT. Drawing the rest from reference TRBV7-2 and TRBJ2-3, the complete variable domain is GAGVSQSPSNKVTEKGKDVELRCDPISGHTALYWYRQSLGQGLEFLIYFQGNSAPDKSGLPSDRFSAERTGGSVSTLTIQRTQQEDSAVYLCASSLGRSDTQYFGPGTRLTVL.

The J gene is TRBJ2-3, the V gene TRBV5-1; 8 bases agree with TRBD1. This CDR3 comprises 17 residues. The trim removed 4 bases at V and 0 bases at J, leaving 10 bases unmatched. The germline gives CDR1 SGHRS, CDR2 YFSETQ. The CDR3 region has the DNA TGCGCCAGCAGCCAAACCGGGACAGGCCTTAGCACAGATACGCAGTATTTT. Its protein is CASSQTGTGLSTDTQYF.

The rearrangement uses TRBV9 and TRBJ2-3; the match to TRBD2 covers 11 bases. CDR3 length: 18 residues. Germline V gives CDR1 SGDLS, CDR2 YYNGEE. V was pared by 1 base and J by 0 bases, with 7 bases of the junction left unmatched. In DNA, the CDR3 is TGTGCCAGCAGCGTACTAGCGGGAGGCTCAACTAGCACAGATACGCAGTATTTT. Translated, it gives CASSVLAGGSTSTDTQYF.

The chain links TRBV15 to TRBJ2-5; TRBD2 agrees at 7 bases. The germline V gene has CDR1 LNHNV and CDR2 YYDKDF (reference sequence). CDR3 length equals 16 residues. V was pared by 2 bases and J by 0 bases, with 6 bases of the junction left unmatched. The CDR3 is CATSRRLAANQETQYF. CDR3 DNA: TGTGCCACCAGCAGAAGACTAGCAGCCAACCAAGAGACCCAGTACTTC.

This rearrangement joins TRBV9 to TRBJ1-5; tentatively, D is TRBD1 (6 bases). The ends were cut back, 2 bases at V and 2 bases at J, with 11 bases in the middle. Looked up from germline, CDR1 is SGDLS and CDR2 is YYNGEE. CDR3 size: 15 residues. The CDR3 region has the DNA TGTGCCAGCAGCGTCCAGGGGTTGGGCAATCAGCCCCAGCATTTT. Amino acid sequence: CASSVQGLGNQPQHF.

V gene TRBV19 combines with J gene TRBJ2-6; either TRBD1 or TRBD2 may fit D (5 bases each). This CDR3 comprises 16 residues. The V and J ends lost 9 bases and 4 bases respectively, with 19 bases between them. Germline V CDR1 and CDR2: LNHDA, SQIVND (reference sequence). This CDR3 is CASHTGLRTGANVLTF. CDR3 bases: TGTGCCAGCCACACGGGGCTACGGACCGGGGCCAACGTCCTGACTTTC.

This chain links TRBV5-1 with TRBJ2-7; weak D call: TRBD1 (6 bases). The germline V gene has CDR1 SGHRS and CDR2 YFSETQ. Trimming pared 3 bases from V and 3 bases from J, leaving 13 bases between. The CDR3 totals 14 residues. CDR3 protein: CASSSRTVDYEQYF. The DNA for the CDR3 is TGCGCCAGCAGCTCCCGGACAGTTGACTACGAGCAGTACTTC.

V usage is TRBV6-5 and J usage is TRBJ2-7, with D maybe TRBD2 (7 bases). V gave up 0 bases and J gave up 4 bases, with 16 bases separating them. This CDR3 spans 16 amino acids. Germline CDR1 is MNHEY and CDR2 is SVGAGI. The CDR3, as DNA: TGTGCCAGCAGTTACTCGGGGGGGGCAGGGTCATACGAGCAGTACTTC. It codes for CASSYSGGAGSYEQYF.

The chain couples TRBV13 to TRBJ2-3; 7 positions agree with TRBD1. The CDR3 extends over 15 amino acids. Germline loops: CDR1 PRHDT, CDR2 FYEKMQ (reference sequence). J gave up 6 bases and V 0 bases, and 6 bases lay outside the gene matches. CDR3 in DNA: TGTGCCAGCAGCTTAGGGGTTCAAGGGGGCGATACGCAGTATTTT. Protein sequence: CASSLGVQGGDTQYF.

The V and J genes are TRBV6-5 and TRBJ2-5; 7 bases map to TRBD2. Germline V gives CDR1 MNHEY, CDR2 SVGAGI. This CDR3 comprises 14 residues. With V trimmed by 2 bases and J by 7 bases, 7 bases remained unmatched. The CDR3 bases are TGTGCCAGCAGTTACGGGGGGGGATTAGGGACCCAGTACTTC. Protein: CASSYGGGLGTQYF.

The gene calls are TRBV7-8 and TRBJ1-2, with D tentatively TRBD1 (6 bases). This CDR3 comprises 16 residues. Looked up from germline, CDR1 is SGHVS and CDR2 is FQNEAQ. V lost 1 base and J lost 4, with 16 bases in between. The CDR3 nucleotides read TGTGCCAGCAGCTTAGGGGGGCTAAGGGTTCCCTATGGCTACACCTTC. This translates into CASSLGGLRVPYGYTF. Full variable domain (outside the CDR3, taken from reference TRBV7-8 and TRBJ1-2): GAGVSQSPRYKVAKRGQDVALRCDPISGHVSLFWYQQALGQGPEFLTYFQNEAQLDKSGLPSDRFFAERPEGSVSTLKIQRTQQEDSAVYLCASSLGGLRVPYGYTFGSGTRLTVV.

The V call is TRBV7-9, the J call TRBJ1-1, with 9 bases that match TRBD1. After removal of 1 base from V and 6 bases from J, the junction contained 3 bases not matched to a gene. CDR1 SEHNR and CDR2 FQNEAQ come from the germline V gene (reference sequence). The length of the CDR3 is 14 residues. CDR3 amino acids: CASSLVDRGPEAFF. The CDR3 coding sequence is TGTGCCAGCAGCTTAGTGGACAGGGGACCTGAAGCTTTCTTT.

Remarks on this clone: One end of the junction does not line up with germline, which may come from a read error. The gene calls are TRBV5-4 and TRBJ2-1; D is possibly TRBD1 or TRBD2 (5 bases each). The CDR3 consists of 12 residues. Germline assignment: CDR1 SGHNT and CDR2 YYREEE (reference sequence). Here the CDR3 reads CASSSADRQGVF. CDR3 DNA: TGTGCCAGCAGCAGCGCCGACCGGCAGGGAGTCTTC.

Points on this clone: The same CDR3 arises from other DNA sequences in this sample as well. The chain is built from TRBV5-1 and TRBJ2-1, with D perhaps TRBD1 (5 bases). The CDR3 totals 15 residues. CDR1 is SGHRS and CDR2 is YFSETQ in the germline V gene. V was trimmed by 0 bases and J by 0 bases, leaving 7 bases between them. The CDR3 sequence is CASSLADSSYNEQFF. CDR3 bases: TGCGCCAGCAGCTTGGCCGACAGCTCCTACAATGAGCAGTTCTTC. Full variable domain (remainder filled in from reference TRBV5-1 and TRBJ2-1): KAGVTQTPRYLIKTRGQQVTLSCSPISGHRSVSWYQQTPGQGLQFLFEYFSETQRNKGNFPGRFSGRQFSNSRSEMNVSTLELGDSALYLCASSLADSSYNEQFFGPGTRLTVL.

CDR3 bases: TGCGCCAGCAGCCTCCTCCCACGAACGGCAGATACGCAGTATTTT. Translated: CASSLLPRTADTQYF. The V gene is TRBV5-1, the J gene TRBJ2-3; no clear D gene. V lost 4 bases and J lost 4, with 16 bases in between. Per germline, CDR1 SGHRS and CDR2 YFSETQ. The CDR3 has 15 residues.

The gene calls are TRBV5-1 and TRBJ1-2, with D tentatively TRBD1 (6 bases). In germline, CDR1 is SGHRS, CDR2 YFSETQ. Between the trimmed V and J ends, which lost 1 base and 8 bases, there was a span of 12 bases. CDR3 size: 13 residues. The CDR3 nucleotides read TGCGCCAGCAGCTTGTCAGGGGATAAAGGCTACACCTTC. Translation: CASSLSGDKGYTF.

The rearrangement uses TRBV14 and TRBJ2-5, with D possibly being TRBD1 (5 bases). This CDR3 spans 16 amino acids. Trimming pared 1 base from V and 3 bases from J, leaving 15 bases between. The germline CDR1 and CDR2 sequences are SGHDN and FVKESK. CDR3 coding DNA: TGTGCCAGCAGCCAAGTTTGGGCTACAGGAGAAGAGACCCAGTACTTC. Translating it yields CASSQVWATGEETQYF.